Listed below are T cell receptor beta chains from one sample, sequenced in a study of CD8 T cells in ankylosing spondylitis. MiXCR, applied by TCRdb to the 5' RACE reads, yields one record per CDR3 protein. The table shows around 450,000 distinct CDR3 sequences, with about 25% occurring only once. Sequencing input: blood, either unsorted or a sorted T cell fraction (not recorded which). The receptors stem from a male donor with ankylosing spondylitis. CDR3s include the opening cysteine and the closing phenylalanine or tryptophan. The D gene is left open where the match is weak. For some rows the clone size is stated as once, few or many, or as a class when expanded; others skip it.

J	size	V	D	CDR3	DNA
TRBJ1-1	few	TRBV5-1	TRBD1	CASSLNGQGEYTEAFF	TGCGCCAGCAGCTTGAACGGTCAGGGGGAATACACTGAAGCTTTCTTT
TRBJ2-5	few	TRBV20-1	TRBD2	CSAPRGTSGRRETQYF	TGCAGTGCTCCCCGAGGGACTAGCGGGAGACGGGAGACCCAGTACTTC
TRBJ1-4	once	TRBV5-1	.	CASSRKTGGNEKLFF	TGCGCCAGCAGCCGAAAAACGGGGGGAAATGAAAAACTGTTTTTT
TRBJ2-2	few	TRBV7-9	.	CASSLDLRYTGELFF	TGTGCCAGCAGCTTAGACCTTAGGTACACCGGGGAGCTGTTTTTT
TRBJ1-2	many	TRBV11-2	TRBD1	CASSLDSGTGAYGYTF	TGTGCCAGCAGCTTAGACTCCGGGACAGGGGCCTATGGCTACACCTTC
TRBJ2-3	.	TRBV7-9	TRBD2	CASSLTTSGYTDTQYF	TGTGCCAGCAGCTTAACAACTAGCGGTTATACAGATACGCAGTATTTT
TRBJ2-2	.	TRBV7-2	TRBD2	CASSSPGTSGTGELFF	TGTGCCAGCAGCTCCCCCGGGACTAGCGGGACCGGGGAGCTGTTTTTT
TRBJ2-5	.	TRBV24-1	.	CATSDPAGGGETQYF	TGTGCCACCAGTGATCCGGCAGGGGGGGGAGAGACCCAGTACTTC
TRBJ2-3	few	TRBV7-2	TRBD2	CASSLGLAVPSAQYF	TGTGCCAGCAGCTTAGGACTAGCGGTTCCCTCGGCACAGTATTTT
TRBJ1-4	.	TRBV20-1	.	CSARRQTNEKLFF	TGCAGTGCTAGACGTCAAACTAATGAAAAACTGTTTTTT
TRBJ1-2	few	TRBV12-3/TRBV12-4	.	CASSFSPEGIYGYTF	TGTGCCAGCAGTTTTTCCCCCGAGGGGATCTATGGCTACACCTTC
TRBJ1-1	.	TRBV29-1	.	CSVSRLGDTEAFF	TGCAGCGTTAGCAGGCTCGGGGACACTGAAGCTTTCTTT
TRBJ2-3	.	TRBV20-1	TRBD2	CSARDGLAGADTQYF	TGCAGTGCTAGAGATGGACTAGCGGGAGCTGATACGCAGTATTTT
TRBJ2-1	few	TRBV5-1	.	CASSSSGPTYNEQFF	TGCGCCAGCAGCTCAAGCGGGCCTACCTACAATGAGCAGTTCTTC
TRBJ1-5	.	TRBV6-1	TRBD1	CASSGGQDNQPQHF	TGTGCCAGCAGTGGCGGACAGGACAATCAGCCCCAGCATTTT
TRBJ1-2	few	TRBV12-3/TRBV12-4	.	CASGTGGAWANYGYTF	TGTGCCAGCGGAACTGGGGGGGCTTGGGCTAACTATGGCTACACCTTC
TRBJ2-7	few	TRBV2	.	CASRGTFSYEQYF	TGTGCCAGCCGAGGGACTTTTTCCTACGAGCAGTACTTC
TRBJ2-1	.	TRBV5-4	TRBD1	CASSSGQPSSYNEQFF	TGTGCCAGCAGCTCGGGACAGCCGAGCTCCTACAATGAGCAGTTCTTC
TRBJ1-1	.	TRBV7-9	.	CASSFGGQRSTEAFF	TGTGCCAGCAGCTTCGGGGGGCAGCGAAGTACTGAAGCTTTCTTT
TRBJ2-7	few	TRBV19	.	CASSRTGAGQTYEQYF	TGTGCCAGTAGCCGTACCGGGGCGGGCCAAACCTACGAGCAGTACTTC
TRBJ2-7	.	TRBV29-1	.	CSVVIGGYYEQYF	TGCAGCGTTGTTATTGGGGGCTACTACGAGCAGTACTTC
TRBJ2-3	once	TRBV20-1	TRBD2	CSAAGSPAGATDTQYF	TGCAGTGCAGCGGGGAGCCCCGCCGGGGCTACAGATACGCAGTATTTT
TRBJ2-2	.	TRBV12-3/TRBV12-4	.	CASSLQGGSNTGELFF	TGTGCCAGCAGTTTACAGGGGGGCTCGAACACCGGGGAGCTGTTTTTT
TRBJ2-4	few	TRBV20-1	TRBD1	CSAQDRGEGIQYF	TGCAGTGCTCAGGACAGGGGGGAGGGCATTCAGTACTTC
TRBJ2-1	.	TRBV6-6	.	CASSIGNEQFF	TGTGCCAGCAGTATAGGGAATGAGCAGTTCTTC
TRBJ1-4	.	TRBV6-1	.	CASRVGQIGGKLFF	TGTGCCAGCAGAGTCGGGCAGATAGGAGGAAAACTGTTTTTT
TRBJ2-3	.	TRBV12-5	TRBD2	CASGQTSGSDTQYF	TGTGCTAGTGGCCAGACTAGCGGGAGTGATACGCAGTATTTT
TRBJ2-7	.	TRBV7-9	TRBD1	CASSLGQLTYEQYF	TGTGCCAGCAGCTTGGGACAGCTTACCTACGAGCAGTACTTC
TRBJ1-4	few	TRBV20-1	TRBD1	CSAAYRQGLNEKLFF	TGCAGTGCGGCGTACCGACAGGGGCTTAATGAAAAACTGTTTTTT
TRBJ2-6	.	TRBV3-1	.	CASSHNRASSGANVLTF	TGTGCCAGCAGCCATAACAGGGCAAGCTCTGGGGCCAACGTCCTGACTTTC
TRBJ2-2	many	TRBV7-2	TRBD1	CASSLAGGTGELFF	TGTGCCAGCAGCTTGGCAGGGGGCACCGGGGAGCTGTTTTTT
TRBJ2-3	.	TRBV20-1	TRBD2	CSAVTSGPSTDTQYF	TGCAGTGCGGTGACTAGCGGGCCTAGCACAGATACGCAGTATTTT
TRBJ2-1	few	TRBV7-9	.	CASSLGAANNEQFF	TGTGCCAGCAGCTTAGGGGCGGCGAACAATGAGCAGTTCTTC
TRBJ2-1	.	TRBV4-2	TRBD2	CASSQDPASGRAGYNEQFF	TGTGCCAGCAGCCAAGACCCCGCTAGCGGGAGGGCCGGTTACAATGAGCAGTTCTTC
TRBJ1-2	.	TRBV7-9	TRBD1	CAANPRTGVYGYTF	TGTGCCGCCAACCCTCGAACAGGGGTCTATGGCTACACCTTC
TRBJ1-2	.	TRBV6-1	.	CASSEARPYGYTF	TGTGCCAGCAGTGAAGCCCGGCCTTATGGCTACACCTTC
TRBJ2-1	.	TRBV3-1	.	CASTRQSSCNEQFF	TGTGCCTCCACCCGACAGTCCTCTTGCAATGAGCAGTTCTTC
TRBJ2-1	.	TRBV20-1	.	CSARVLGRVDEQFF	TGCAGTGCTAGAGTTTTGGGCAGGGTAGATGAGCAGTTCTTC
TRBJ2-1	few	TRBV20-1	.	CSASHEINEQFF	TGCAGTGCTAGTCACGAAATAAATGAGCAGTTCTTC
TRBJ2-4	.	TRBV15	.	CATSRSGGAGNIQYF	TGTGCCACCAGCAGATCTGGGGGGGCGGGGAACATTCAGTACTTC
TRBJ2-3	few	TRBV3-1	TRBD2	CASSRGLSSTDTQYF	TGTGCCAGCAGCCGGGGACTATCTAGCACAGATACGCAGTATTTT
TRBJ2-2	.	TRBV10-3	.	CAISEKQGGTGELFF	TGTGCCATCAGTGAGAAGCAGGGTGGAACCGGGGAGCTGTTTTTT
TRBJ2-1	few	TRBV7-2	TRBD2	CASSLVLGLAVGEQFF	TGTGCCAGCAGCTTAGTACTCGGACTAGCGGTCGGTGAGCAGTTCTTC
TRBJ1-5	few	TRBV12-3/TRBV12-4	.	CASSGGYQPQHF	TGTGCCAGCAGTGGAGGTTATCAGCCCCAGCATTTT
TRBJ2-7	.	TRBV29-1	.	CSALLQYSYEQYF	TGCAGCGCGCTATTACAGTATTCCTACGAGCAGTACTTC
TRBJ1-1	few	TRBV6-1	TRBD1	CASSADRVTEAFF	TGTGCCAGCAGTGCGGACAGGGTCACTGAAGCTTTCTTT
TRBJ2-2	few	TRBV2	TRBD1	CASNQQGARELFF	TGTGCCAGCAACCAACAGGGGGCCCGGGAGCTGTTTTTT
TRBJ2-3	few	TRBV7-9	.	CASSLPNSASTDTQYF	TGTGCCAGCAGCTTACCCAATAGCGCCAGCACAGATACGCAGTATTTT
TRBJ1-1	few	TRBV20-1	TRBD1	CSARGTGWTEAFF	TGCAGTGCTAGGGGGACAGGGTGGACTGAAGCTTTCTTT
TRBJ1-5	.	TRBV12-3/TRBV12-4	TRBD1	CASSTRQGLGNQPQHF	TGTGCCAGCAGTACCCGACAGGGCTTGGGCAATCAGCCCCAGCATTTT
TRBJ1-2	.	TRBV15	.	CATSREGRKNYGYTF	TGTGCCACCAGCAGAGAGGGGCGGAAGAACTATGGCTACACCTTC
TRBJ1-1	.	TRBV29-1	.	CSVEAFGGVIMNTEAFF	TGCAGCGTTGAAGCCTTTGGGGGAGTGATTATGAACACTGAAGCTTTCTTT
TRBJ2-1	few	TRBV7-2	TRBD2	CASSLGGTSREQFF	TGTGCCAGCAGCTTAGGTGGGACTAGCAGGGAGCAGTTCTTC
TRBJ1-5	many	TRBV12-3/TRBV12-4	.	CASSYGGARNQPQHF	TGTGCCAGCAGTTACGGTGGGGCCCGTAATCAGCCCCAGCATTTT
TRBJ1-5	few	TRBV3-1	.	CASSQPGRNQPQHF	TGTGCCAGCAGCCAACCTGGAAGGAATCAGCCCCAGCATTTT
TRBJ2-3	.	TRBV6-1	TRBD2	CASSETRLAGVKTDTQYF	TGTGCCAGCAGTGAAACAAGGCTAGCGGGAGTAAAGACAGATACGCAGTATTTT
TRBJ2-1	few	TRBV19	TRBD2	CASSTASGRSNEQFF	TGTGCCAGTAGTACGGCTAGCGGGAGGTCGAATGAGCAGTTCTTC
TRBJ2-6	.	TRBV5-1	TRBD1	CASADRTFSGANVLTF	TGCGCCAGTGCGGACAGGACTTTCTCTGGGGCCAACGTCCTGACTTTC